The 10 T cell receptor beta chains presented below share a single source sample, sequenced in a study of blood T cell repertoires in COVID-19. The repertoire was sequenced with immunoSEQ multiplex PCR; TCRdb's copy has only in-frame clones and lacks some. The data contain over 110,000 clones, 75% to 90% of them singletons. The sequenced material came from peripheral blood. Receptors were obtained from a man between 65 and 80 years old who had recovered from COVID-19.

The chain is built from TRBV4-2 and TRBJ2-7; 9 nucleotides align to TRBD2. The CDR3 spans 18 residues. Germline V CDR1 and CDR2: LGHNA, YNFKEQ. Trimming cost V 0 bases and J 0 bases; bases outside gene matches: 9. CDR3 amino acids: CASSQDPPSGIGSYEQYF. As DNA, the CDR3 is TGTGCCAGCAGCCAAGATCCTCCTAGCGGGATAGGCTCCTACGAGCAGTACTTC.

This CDR3 is CASSQDRETGEQYF. CDR3 in DNA: TGCGCCAGCAGCCAAGACAGGGAAACGGGCGAGCAGTACTTC. This chain uses TRBV4-3 with TRBJ2-7, with TRBD1 as a possible D gene (5 bases). V was shortened by 0 bases and J by 6 bases, with 12 bases between the two germline ends. The CDR3 extends over 14 amino acids. Germline loops: CDR1 LGHNA, CDR2 YSLEER.

This clone occurred once. The genes are TRBV7-2 and TRBJ2-1, with D possibly being TRBD2 (5 bases). Trimming pared 0 bases from V and 5 bases from J, leaving 14 bases between. In germline, CDR1 is SGHTA, CDR2 FQGNSA. This CDR3 has 16 amino acids. The CDR3 DNA is TGTGCCAGCAGCTTAGCGCTTGGACTCTATAACAATGAGCAGTTCTTC. It encodes CASSLALGLYNNEQFF.

The chain employs TRBV6-2 or TRBV6-3 and TRBJ1-6, with D possibly matching TRBD1 (6 bases). Trimming pared 5 bases from V and 9 bases from J, leaving 17 bases between. Germline V CDR1 and CDR2: MNHEY, SVGEGT. The CDR3 runs 15 residues. The CDR3 loop is CASSRTRTVASPLHF. The CDR3 DNA reads TGTGCCAGCAGTAGGACCCGGACAGTTGCTTCACCCCTCCACTTT.

This rearrangement joins TRBV4-2 to TRBJ2-2; 11 bases agree with TRBD2. J was trimmed by 3 bases and V by 5 bases; bases with no gene match: 8. The CDR3 is 17 amino acids. From germline, CDR1 is LGHNA and CDR2 YNFKEQ. CDR3 DNA: TGTGCCAGCAGCACGGCTAGCGGGAGGACGGACACCGGGGAGCTGTTTTTT. Its protein product is CASSTASGRTDTGELFF.

In this sample, this clone is medium-sized. This chain connects TRBV20-1 to TRBJ2-1; maybe TRBD2 (5 bases). Germline assignment: CDR1 DFQATT and CDR2 SNEGSKA (reference sequence). Trimming stripped 5 bases from V and 12 bases from J, with 14 bases between. The CDR3 loop spans 11 amino acids. The CDR3 coding sequence is TGCAGTGCTTCTAGACCGAGCGGGCAGTTCTTC. It specifies CSASRPSGQFF.

The gene calls are TRBV10-2 and TRBJ2-2; no clear D gene. The V gene's germline CDR1 is WSHSY and CDR2 SAAADI. CDR3 length equals 15 residues. Trimming left V 3 bases short and J 6 bases short, with 14 bases between. CDR3 bases: TGCGCCAGCAGTGATAGACACCCGACCCCCGGGGAGCTGTTTTTT. This gives the protein CASSDRHPTPGELFF.

The chain joins TRBV19 to TRBJ2-7; 11 positions agree with TRBD2. V shed 5 bases, J shed 3 bases, and the junction held 9 bases outside the gene matches. Germline lookup yields CDR1 LNHDA and CDR2 SQIVND (reference sequence). The CDR3 is 16 amino acids. The CDR3: CASSVTGTSGLYEQYF. The DNA of the CDR3 is TGTGCCAGTAGTGTTACCGGGACTAGCGGACTCTACGAGCAGTACTTC.

The gene calls are TRBV2 and TRBJ2-3; TRBD2 aligns across 10 bases. After removal of 6 bases from V and 3 bases from J, the junction contained 9 bases not matched to a gene. The CDR3 length is 16 residues. Per germline, CDR1 SNHLY and CDR2 FYNNEI. The CDR3 sequence: CASREISGRRTDTQYF. CDR3 DNA: TGTGCCAGCAGAGAGATTAGCGGGAGGCGAACAGATACGCAGTATTTT. The complete variable domain, with remaining parts taken from reference TRBV2 and TRBJ2-3, reads EPEVTQTPSHQVTQMGQEVILRCVPISNHLYFYWYRQILGQKVEFLVSFYNNEISEKSEIFDDQFSVERPDGSNFTLKIRSTKLEDSAMYFCASREISGRRTDTQYFGPGTRLTVL.

This chain joins TRBV7-7 and TRBJ2-1, with D possibly being TRBD2 (5 bases). Per germline, CDR1 SSHAT and CDR2 FNYEAQ (reference sequence). The CDR3 consists of 14 residues. The germline V and J ends were trimmed by 3 bases and 5 bases, with 11 bases remaining between them. CDR3 nucleotide sequence: TGTGCCAGCAGCTTGGCGGGTAAAAACAATGAGCAGTTCTTC. Protein product: CASSLAGKNNEQFF. The full variable domain, its missing parts supplied by reference TRBV7-7 and TRBJ2-1, is GAGVSQSPRYKVTKRGQDVTLRCDPISSHATLYWYQQALGQGPEFLTYFNYEAQPDKSGLPSDRFSAERPEGSISTLTIQRTEQRDSAMYRCASSLAGKNNEQFFGPGTRLTVL.